The clone carrying this TCR beta chain was picked up many times. Its target is not known. Trimming cost V 0 bases and J 3 bases, with 14 bases left between them. This CDR3 has 16 amino acids. CDR1 and CDR2 (germline): WSHSY, SAAADI. The authors isolated PBMCs from 8.5 to 10 ml of fresh peripheral blood. The study amplified TCR beta CDR3 regions using RNA transcripts. The first-round RT-PCR employed HTBI primers together with the Qiagen OneStep RT-PCR kit. A multiplex PCR was then performed as the second round. TCRdb ran MiXCR on the multiplex PCR reads and lists one entry per CDR3 protein. The sample yields about 740,000 distinct CDR3 sequences, roughly 40% seen once. This entry belongs to a study of Graves' ophthalmopathy and Graves' hyperthyroidism. Study findings and constraints: For predicting ophthalmopathy progression, the model had about 71% sensitivity and approximately 72% specificity.

The origin of this receptor is an adult man with Graves' ophthalmopathy. Sequenced input: peripheral blood. This chain joins TRBV10-2 and TRBJ1-2; TRBD1 is a possible D gene (5 bases). The CDR3 reads CASSESRIGGDYGYTF. CDR3 DNA: TGCGCCAGCAGTGAGTCGAGAATCGGGGGGGACTATGGCTACACCTTC.